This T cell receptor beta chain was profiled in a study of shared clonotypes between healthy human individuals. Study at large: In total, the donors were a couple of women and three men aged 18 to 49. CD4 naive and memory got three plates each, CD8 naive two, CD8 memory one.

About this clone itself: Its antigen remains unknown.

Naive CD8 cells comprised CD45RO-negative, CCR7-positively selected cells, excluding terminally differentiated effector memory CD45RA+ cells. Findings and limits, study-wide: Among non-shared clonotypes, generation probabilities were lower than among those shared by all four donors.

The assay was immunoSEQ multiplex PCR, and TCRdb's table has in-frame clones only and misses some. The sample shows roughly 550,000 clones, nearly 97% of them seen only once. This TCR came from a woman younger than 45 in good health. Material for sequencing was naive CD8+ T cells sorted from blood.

Here the CDR3 DNA reads TGTGCCAGCAGACCAAGGGGGAATGAGCAGTTCTTC. Protein product: CASRPRGNEQFF. The V gene is TRBV11-2, the J gene TRBJ2-1; D might be TRBD1 (6 bases). V shed 6 bases and J shed 7 bases, with 10 bases lying between them. Germline loops: CDR1 SGHAT, CDR2 FQNNGV. This CDR3 region has 12 residues.